Detailed here is one TCR beta chain. The Seattle patients, enrolled during active infection, were followed longitudinally. Germline V gene data show CDR1 as GTSNPN and CDR2 as SVGIG (reference sequence). CDR3 length equals 10 residues. Trimming took off 7 bases at V and 1 base at J, with 4 bases between the two ends. This record comes from a study of blood T cell repertoires in COVID-19. For the study at large: There were acute and convalescent COVID-19 samples, and they came from the United States, Italy and Spain. Nucleic acid was either cDNA or gDNA, and it came from T cells, B-cell-depleted T cells, or PBMCs.

Sequencing used immunoSEQ multiplex PCR; TCRdb keeps in-frame clones, though not all of them. The sample lists roughly 380,000 clones, roughly 87% occurring once. The source material was peripheral blood. The chain joins TRBV30 to TRBJ1-1; D is undetermined. The receptor's source is a woman aged 60-70 years with COVID-19, enrolled during active disease. The CDR3: CAFRNTEAFF. The CDR3 nucleotides read TGTGCCTTTCGGAACACTGAAGCTTTCTTT. The full variable domain, rest sourced from reference TRBV30 and TRBJ1-1, is SQTIHQWPATLVQPVGSPLSLECTVEGTSNPNLYWYRQAAGRGLQLLFYSVGIGQISSEVPQNLSASRPQDRQFILSSKKLLLSDSGFYLCAFRNTEAFFGQGTRLTVV.